This TCR beta chain is from a study of blood T cell repertoires in COVID-19. Profiling relied on immunoSEQ multiplex PCR, and the TCRdb table lists in-frame clones only, not all of them. The repertoire has roughly 140,000 clones, roughly 80% of them found once; the top ten carry roughly 0.6%. Sample: peripheral blood. The origin of this receptor is a man aged 60-69 years with acute or convalescent COVID-19.

The CDR3 DNA sequence: TGTGCCAGCAGGCCAGGGGGCACCTACAATGAGCAGTTCTTC. Protein sequence: CASRPGGTYNEQFF. The chain is built from TRBV28 and TRBJ2-1; TRBD1 matches at 8 bases. Germline CDR1 MDHEN, CDR2 SYDVKM. The V segment lost 6 bases and the J segment 2 bases; nucleotides outside the gene matches: 3. CDR3 size: 14 residues.